These 18 T cell receptor beta chains originate from one sample sequenced in a study of regulatory T cells in long-lasting Graves disease (dated by TCRdb to about 2021). This specimen's time point label, per the study, means: newly diagnosed GD, antithyroid drugs for less than 3 months. For both TCR sequencing and RNA sequencing, RNA was extracted from PBMCs in TRIzol. To prepare the library, multiplex PCR was applied. The reads were generated on an Illumina HiSeq 4000. CDR3 regions were amplified by Arm-PCR with iRepertoire HTBI primers to construct TCR beta libraries. TCRdb reworked the public reads: Q25 trimming with fastp, MiXCR clone assembly, productive beta chains retained. CDR3 protein duplicates are merged, each entry listing the most common genes and DNA. This sample gives approximately 470,000 distinct CDR3 sequences in total; roughly 17% of them show up just once. 9% to 15% of the sample comes from the top ten.

The sample also formed part of further work on T cells in Graves' hyperthyroidism and ophthalmopathy.

The source material was peripheral blood mononuclear cells (PBMCs), sampled at new diagnosis, from a patient treated with antithyroid drugs. The receptors were gathered from a man aged 40-55 years with Graves disease. Donor details come from another sample of the same person, matched by shared clones.

The genes are TRBV18 and TRBJ2-6; weak D call: TRBD1 (5 bases). Per germline, CDR1 KGHSH and CDR2 LQKENI. V lost 3 bases and J lost 10, with 10 bases in between. The CDR3 contains 13 residues. CDR3 sequence: CASSPPQGNVLTF. The CDR3 nucleotides read TGTGCCAGCTCACCTCCGCAGGGAAACGTCCTGACTTTC.

In this sample, this clonotype turned up a few times. The chain joins TRBV7-3 to TRBJ2-1, with TRBD1 matching over 7 bases. The junction had 16 bases not matched to a gene; V was cut back by 4 bases and J by 7 bases. In germline, CDR1 is SGHTA, CDR2 FQGTGA. The CDR3 has 17 residues. The CDR3 is CASSSTLDRVAVNEQFF. CDR3 DNA: TGTGCCAGCAGCTCTACCCTCGACAGGGTGGCTGTTAATGAGCAGTTCTTC.

This clonotype was picked up many times. J is TRBJ2-3 and V is TRBV28; 7 nucleotides match TRBD1. Losses at the gene ends were 6 bases for V and 3 bases for J; bases not matched to a gene: 6. The CDR3 contains 14 residues. Germline V CDR1 and CDR2: MDHEN, SYDVKM. The CDR3, as DNA: TGTGCCAGCAGGAGTACAGGGGAGACAGATACGCAGTATTTT. This encodes CASRSTGETDTQYF.

This clonotype was recorded many times. This chain connects TRBV5-5 to TRBJ1-3, with TRBD1 as a possible D gene (6 bases). V was shortened by 0 bases and J by 0 bases, with 10 bases between the two germline ends. The CDR3 runs to 16 residues. Germline CDR1 is SGHKS and CDR2 is YYEKEE (reference sequence). CDR3 in DNA: TGTGCCAGCAGCTTGGCCGAAGGGGGCTCTGGAAACACCATATATTTT. Encoded protein: CASSLAEGGSGNTIYF.

This clonotype was counted ten times or more. This chain joins TRBV7-2 and TRBJ1-2; TRBD1 agrees at 7 bases. The V segment lost 9 bases and the J segment 5 bases; nucleotides outside the gene matches: 9. Per germline, CDR1 SGHTA and CDR2 FQGNSA. This CDR3 has 13 residues. CDR3 DNA: TGTGCCAGACCGTTTCAGGGGGGATATGGCTACACCTTC. Protein sequence: CARPFQGGYGYTF.

This clonotype was counted only a few times. The chain joins TRBV4-1 to TRBJ1-5; D uncertain. The length of the CDR3 is 15 residues. V lost 1 base and J lost 2, with 9 bases in between. Germline CDR1 MGHRA, CDR2 YSYEKL. CDR3 coding DNA: TGCGCCAGCAGCCAAGTCGTTGGCGGCAATCAGCCCCAGCATTTT. Amino acids: CASSQVVGGNQPQHF.

The chain recombines TRBV11-2 with TRBJ2-1; a possible D gene is TRBD2 (5 bases). The CDR3 is made up of 17 amino acids. CDR1 is SGHAT, CDR2 FQNNGV, per germline. Deletions cut 1 base from V and 3 bases from J, with 16 bases between. The CDR3 DNA follows: TGTGCCAGCAGCTTAGTACGTCGGACCGAGGGCTACAATGAGCAGTTCTTC. Its protein is CASSLVRRTEGYNEQFF.

This clonotype came up many times. The chain recombines TRBV28 with TRBJ2-1; TRBD1 matches 8 bases. Per germline, CDR1 MDHEN and CDR2 SYDVKM. The CDR3 covers 15 residues. V was clipped by 5 bases and J by 9 bases; unmatched bases: 12. For the CDR3, the DNA is TGTGCCAGCAGTCAAGAAGGGCAGGGGGCGAGTGAGCAGTTCTTC. It encodes CASSQEGQGASEQFF.

The chain carries TRBV12-5 and TRBJ2-6; no clear D gene. Germline V gene lookup returns CDR1 LGHNT and CDR2 FRNRAP. The CDR3 contains 13 residues. V gave up 5 bases and J gave up 0 bases, with 2 bases separating them. The CDR3 DNA follows: TGTGCTAGTGGTATCTCTGGGGCCAACGTCCTGACTTTC. It translates to CASGISGANVLTF.

This clonotype was recorded at least ten times. The rearrangement joins TRBV3-1 to TRBJ1-5; maybe TRBD1 (6 bases). With 3 bases removed from V and 5 bases from J, the gap between germline ends came to 11 bases. Germline V gene lookup returns CDR1 LGHDT and CDR2 YNNKEL (reference sequence). This CDR3 spans 14 amino acids. This CDR3 is CASSHSDRDQPQHF. Written as DNA, the CDR3 is TGTGCCAGCAGCCACTCGGACAGAGATCAGCCCCAGCATTTT.

This clonotype was recorded at least ten times. V is TRBV6-2 or TRBV6-3 and J is TRBJ2-5, with 8 nucleotides matching TRBD2. CDR1 and CDR2 from the germline V gene are MNHEY and SVGEGT. With V trimmed by 6 bases and J by 5 bases, 8 bases remained unmatched. This CDR3 contains 14 residues. This CDR3 reads CASSPSGSVETQYF. Here the CDR3 DNA reads TGTGCCAGCAGCCCCAGCGGGAGCGTGGAGACCCAGTACTTC.

This clonotype has more than one count but fewer than ten. V gene TRBV29-1 combines with J gene TRBJ1-2; D is unresolved. This CDR3 region has 15 residues. V was clipped by 2 bases and J by 4 bases, with 17 bases between them. The germline V gene has CDR1 SQVTM and CDR2 ANQGSEA. CDR3 region: CSVEYPPGERYGYTF. CDR3 DNA: TGCAGCGTTGAATATCCCCCTGGCGAGCGCTATGGCTACACCTTC. Variable domain in full (rest from reference TRBV29-1 and TRBJ1-2): SAVISQKPSRDICQRGTSLTIQCQVDSQVTMMFWYRQQPGQSLTLIATANQGSEATYESGFVIDKFPISRPNLTFSTLTVSNMSPEDSSIYLCSVEYPPGERYGYTFGSGTRLTVV.

In this sample, this clonotype turned up a few times. The CDR3, as DNA: TGTGCCAGCAGCTTGGGAGAAGGTGTAAGGTACGAGCAGTACTTC. Amino acids: CASSLGEGVRYEQYF. The chain carries TRBV7-2 and TRBJ2-7, with D possibly matching TRBD2 (5 bases). V lost 3 bases, J lost 4 bases, and 16 bases lay in between. Germline V CDR1 and CDR2: SGHTA, FQGNSA. The CDR3 length is 15 residues. The complete variable domain, with remaining parts taken from reference TRBV7-2 and TRBJ2-7, reads GAGVSQSPSNKVTEKGKDVELRCDPISGHTALYWYRQSLGQGLEFLIYFQGNSAPDKSGLPSDRFSAERTGGSVSTLTIQRTQQEDSAVYLCASSLGEGVRYEQYFGPGTRLTVT.

On this clonotype itself: A much more abundant neighbour one base away suggests this may be a read error. V and J are TRBV11-3 and TRBJ1-2; 7 nucleotides agree with TRBD1. The CDR3 runs 14 residues. Germline V lookup: CDR1 SGHNT, CDR2 YENEEA. For the CDR3, the DNA is TGTGCCAGCAGCCCCCGACAGGGAGTCTATGGCTGCACCTTC. Protein sequence: CASSPRQGVYGCTF.

V is TRBV25-1 and J is TRBJ2-2, with D perhaps TRBD1 (6 bases). This CDR3 has 14 amino acids. Germline CDR1 MGHDK, CDR2 SYGVNS. Trimming took off 4 bases at V and 6 bases at J, with 12 bases between the two ends. In DNA form, the CDR3 reads TGTGCCAGCAGTGTACAGGGAGCGGCCGGGGAGCTGTTTTTT. Encoded protein: CASSVQGAAGELFF. The full variable domain, completed using reference TRBV25-1 and TRBJ2-2, is EADIYQTPRYLVIGTGKKITLECSQTMGHDKMYWYQQDPGMELHLIHYSYGVNSTEKGDLSSESTVSRIRTEHFPLTLESARPSHTSQYLCASSVQGAAGELFFGEGSRLTVL.

This clonotype appeared many times. V gene TRBV3-1 combines with J gene TRBJ1-2, with D perhaps TRBD1 (5 bases). CDR1 is LGHDT, CDR2 YNNKEL, per germline (reference sequence). CDR3 length equals 13 residues. Trimming took 5 bases from V and 2 from J, leaving 9 bases between them. The CDR3 here is CASSEDNNYGYTF. DNA of the CDR3: TGTGCCAGCAGCGAGGACAACAACTATGGCTACACCTTC.

This clonotype came up many times. This chain uses TRBV3-1 with TRBJ2-1, with D uncertain. The CDR3 covers 14 residues. CDR1 LGHDT and CDR2 YNNKEL come from the germline V gene (reference sequence). The V end lost 0 bases, the J end lost 4 bases, and 7 bases lay between the germline ends. CDR3 in amino acids: CASSQDVTYNEQFF. Written as DNA, the CDR3 is TGTGCCAGCAGCCAAGATGTTACATACAATGAGCAGTTCTTC.

This clonotype showed up just once. The CDR3 spells CASSIAAGGSYNEQFF. In nucleotides, the CDR3 is TGTGCCAGCAGCATTGCAGCGGGCGGCTCCTACAATGAGCAGTTCTTC. This rearrangement joins TRBV5-4 to TRBJ2-1, with D possibly TRBD2 on 6 matching bases. CDR1 SGHNT and CDR2 YYREEE come from the germline V gene (reference sequence). Between the trimmed V and J ends, which lost 4 bases and 0 bases, there was a span of 14 bases. This CDR3 is 16 amino acids long.